These 11 T cell receptor beta chains originate from one sample sequenced in a study of cytomegalovirus exposure and HLA in healthy donors. TCRdb keeps only in-frame clones here, not all; method: immunoSEQ multiplex PCR. Of about 60,000 clones in the sample, around 96% were seen once. The sample taken for sequencing was PBMCs. These receptors all come from a man aged 18 to 30 in good health and CMV-seronegative.

This clone occurred a few times. The chain joins TRBV19 to TRBJ2-7, with 8 positions matching TRBD2. V was clipped by 5 bases and J by 6 bases; unmatched bases: 12. Germline V gene data show CDR1 as LNHDA and CDR2 as SQIVND (reference sequence). The CDR3 consists of 15 residues. The chain's CDR3 is CASSPMAGGGVEQYF. The CDR3 nucleotides read TGTGCCAGTAGTCCAATGGCGGGAGGTGGGGTCGAGCAGTACTTC.

The chain employs TRBV13 and TRBJ2-3, with no clear D. Deletions cut 6 bases from V and 6 bases from J, with 10 bases between. Germline CDR1 and CDR2: PRHDT and FYEKMQ (reference sequence). The CDR3 covers 12 residues. CDR3 bases: TGTGCCAGCAGTCGCGGTCCGGATACGCAGTATTTT. Amino acid sequence: CASSRGPDTQYF.

The CDR3 here is CASSHPGTSGPNQYF. The CDR3 DNA sequence: TGTGCCAGCAGCCATCCCGGGACTAGCGGCCCAAACCAGTACTTC. This chain uses TRBV7-2 with TRBJ2-7; TRBD2 matches at 11 bases. CDR1 and CDR2 (germline): SGHTA, FQGNSA. The CDR3 is 15 amino acids. With V trimmed by 5 bases and J by 10 bases, 13 bases remained unmatched.

J is TRBJ2-1 and V is TRBV5-4; perhaps TRBD2 as D (6 bases). Germline CDR1 reads SGHNT; CDR2 reads YYREEE (reference sequence). V gave up 0 bases and J gave up 5 bases, with 15 bases separating them. CDR3 length: 16 amino acids. The chain's CDR3 is CASSLAGGTWNNEQFF. The CDR3 DNA sequence: TGTGCCAGCAGCTTGGCTGGCGGGACGTGGAACAATGAGCAGTTCTTC.

This clone was picked up one time. The V and J genes are TRBV28 and TRBJ1-2; a possible D gene is TRBD1 (5 bases). This CDR3 is built from 19 residues. CDR1 MDHEN and CDR2 SYDVKM come from the germline V gene. V was trimmed by 5 bases and J by 2 bases, leaving 27 bases between them. CDR3 DNA: TGTGCCAGCAGTCCGCGCCTGATCATAGGGGAGGGGACGAACTATGGCTACACCTTC. This encodes CASSPRLIIGEGTNYGYTF.

The chain couples TRBV6-6 to TRBJ2-3; 7 bases line up with TRBD1. The CDR3 consists of 16 residues. V shed 7 bases, J shed 2 bases, and the junction held 12 bases outside the gene matches. Germline V gene data show CDR1 as MNHNY and CDR2 as SVGAGI (reference sequence). The CDR3 DNA reads as TGTGCCAGCACGCCTAGACAGGGCTGGACCACAGATACGCAGTATTTT. Its translation: CASTPRQGWTTDTQYF.

The chain carries TRBV6-5 and TRBJ1-1, with 7 bases lining up with TRBD1. The CDR3 runs to 15 residues. CDR1 is MNHEY and CDR2 is SVGAGI in the germline V gene. The J segment lost 0 bases and the V segment lost 6 bases, leaving 7 bases of the junction unmatched. The CDR3 reads CASSLRGQMNTEAFF. CDR3 nucleotides: TGTGCCAGCAGCCTAAGGGGACAGATGAACACTGAAGCTTTCTTT.

The chain carries TRBV11-2 and TRBJ2-1; 9 bases fit TRBD1. V lost 2 bases and J lost 3; bases outside the gene matches: 11. The CDR3 consists of 18 residues. Germline loops: CDR1 SGHAT, CDR2 FQNNGV. The DNA for the CDR3 is TGTGCCAGCAGCTTAACCCCGTATGGGACAGGGATCTACAATGAGCAGTTCTTC. It codes for CASSLTPYGTGIYNEQFF.

The chain combines TRBV5-1 with TRBJ2-5; the match to TRBD2 covers 7 bases. There are 13 residues in the CDR3. With 7 bases clipped from V and 3 bases from J, the junction kept 6 bases outside the gene matches. Per germline, CDR1 SGHRS and CDR2 YFSETQ. The CDR3 coding sequence is TGCGCCAGCCAAAGGGGAGGGGAAGAGACCCAGTACTTC. Translated: CASQRGGEETQYF.

CDR3 amino acids: CARGRAANEQFF. Written as DNA, the CDR3 is TGTGCGAGGGGGAGGGCCGCCAATGAGCAGTTCTTC. The chain combines TRBV6-1 with TRBJ2-1, with a tentative D call TRBD2 (7 bases). The CDR3 totals 12 residues. Germline V gene data show CDR1 as MNHNS and CDR2 as SASEGT.

The rearrangement links TRBV7-9 to TRBJ2-2, with 7 bases aligning to TRBD1. This CDR3 region has 13 residues. Trimming removed 8 bases from V and 4 bases from J; junction bases left unmatched: 4. Per the germline V gene, CDR1 is SEHNR and CDR2 is FQNEAQ (reference sequence). This chain's CDR3 is CASRTGLTGELFF. The CDR3 DNA sequence: TGTGCCAGCCGGACAGGCCTCACCGGGGAGCTGTTTTTT.